This T cell receptor beta chain was recovered during a study of CD8+ T cells in alopecia areata. The treatment was: oral pan-JAK inhibitor, 5-10 mg twice daily. Once RNA had been extracted, it was reverse transcribed into cDNA to act as the sequencing template. Here immunoSEQ multiplex PCR was the method, and the copy in TCRdb shows in-frame clones only, minus some. The sample yields approximately 210,000 clones, 60% seen once. Germline V gene sequence: CDR1 LGHNA, CDR2 YSLEER. The CDR3 has 16 residues. The V and J ends lost 0 bases and 2 bases respectively, with 10 bases between them. The receptor was derived from a human donor with alopecia areata. The chain joins TRBV4-3 to TRBJ1-4, with D unclear. The source was CD4+ T cells sorted from blood, collected at week 24, from a patient treated with tofacitinib. The CDR3 DNA reads TGCGCCAGCAGCCAAGACGGGAGCCGGACTAATGAAAAACTGTTTTTT. It encodes CASSQDGSRTNEKLFF.